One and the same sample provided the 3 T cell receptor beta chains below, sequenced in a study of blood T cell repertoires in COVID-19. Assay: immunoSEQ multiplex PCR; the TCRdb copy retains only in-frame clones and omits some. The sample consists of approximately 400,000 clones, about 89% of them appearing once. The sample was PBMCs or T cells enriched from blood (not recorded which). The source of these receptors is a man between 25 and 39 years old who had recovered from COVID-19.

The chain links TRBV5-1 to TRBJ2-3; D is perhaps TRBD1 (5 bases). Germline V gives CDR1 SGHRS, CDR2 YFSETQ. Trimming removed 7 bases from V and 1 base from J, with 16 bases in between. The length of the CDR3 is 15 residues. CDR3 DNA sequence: TGCGCCAGCCGTTTTCAGGGTTACCGCACAGATACGCAGTATTTT. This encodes CASRFQGYRTDTQYF.

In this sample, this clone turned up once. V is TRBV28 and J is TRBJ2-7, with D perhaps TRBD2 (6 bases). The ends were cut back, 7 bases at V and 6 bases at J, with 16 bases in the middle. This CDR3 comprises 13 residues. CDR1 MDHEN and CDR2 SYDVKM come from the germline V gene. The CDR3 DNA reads TGTGCCAGCACCCGCCAGATGGGGGGCGAGCAGTACTTC. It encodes CASTRQMGGEQYF. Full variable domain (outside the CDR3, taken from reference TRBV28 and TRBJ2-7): DVKVTQSSRYLVKRTGEKVFLECVQDMDHENMFWYRQDPGLGLRLIYFSYDVKMKEKGDIPEGYSVSREKKERFSLILESASTNQTSMYLCASTRQMGGEQYFGPGTRLTVT.

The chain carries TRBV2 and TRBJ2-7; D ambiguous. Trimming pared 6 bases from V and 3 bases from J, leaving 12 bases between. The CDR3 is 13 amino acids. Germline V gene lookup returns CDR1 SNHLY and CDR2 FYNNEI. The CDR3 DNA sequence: TGTGCCAGCAGCCCCCCCGGGTTCTACGAGCAGTACTTC. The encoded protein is CASSPPGFYEQYF.